These 10 T cell receptor beta chains share one sample of origin, sequenced in a study of brain T cells in children with intractable seizures. Time point defined: blood from clinic visit 5 months post-surgery; TSC patient then seizure free. Profiling relied on immunoSEQ multiplex PCR, and the TCRdb table lists in-frame clones only, not all of them. This table holds about 320,000 clones, roughly 93% found once. This material consisted of peripheral blood, taken 4 to 6 months after surgery. Receptors originate from a boy less than two years old with tuberous sclerosis and intractable seizures.

The rearrangement joins TRBV6-6 to TRBJ1-5; D is unresolved. The CDR3 is 14 residues long. V lost 7 bases to trimming and J lost 0 bases, with 10 bases between them. The germline CDR1 and CDR2 sequences are MNHNY and SVGAGI (reference sequence). CDR3: CASTSVYSNQPQHF. DNA of the CDR3: TGTGCCAGCACCTCCGTCTATAGCAATCAGCCCCAGCATTTT.

This chain links TRBV30 with TRBJ1-1; D may be TRBD1 (6 bases). Trimming stripped 2 bases from V and 5 bases from J, with 12 bases between. The length of the CDR3 is 13 residues. Germline V gene sequence: CDR1 GTSNPN, CDR2 SVGIG (reference sequence). This CDR3 reads CAWSLDSGTEAFF. The CDR3 DNA follows: TGTGCCTGGAGTTTGGACAGTGGAACTGAAGCTTTCTTT.

The chain recombines TRBV29-1 with TRBJ2-7; the D call may be TRBD1 or TRBD2 (5 bases each). The V gene lost 3 bases and the J gene lost 2 bases, with 17 bases spanning the gap. The CDR3 length is 15 residues. Germline CDR1 and CDR2: SQVTM and ANQGSEA. CDR3 in DNA: TGCAGCGTTGAGCTCGGGGCCCCAGAACCCTACGAGCAGTACTTC. It encodes CSVELGAPEPYEQYF.

V is TRBV7-6 and J is TRBJ1-1, with D unresolved. The CDR3 contains 13 residues. CDR1 is SGHVS, CDR2 FNYEAQ, per germline. Between the trimmed V and J ends, which lost 2 bases and 1 base, there was a span of 5 bases. The CDR3 spells CASSLRGNTEAFF. DNA for the CDR3: TGTGCCAGCAGCTTACGGGGGAACACTGAAGCTTTCTTT. The complete variable domain, with remaining parts taken from reference TRBV7-6 and TRBJ1-1, reads GAGVSQSPRYKVTKRGQDVALRCDPISGHVSLYWYRQALGQGPEFLTYFNYEAQQDKSGLPNDRFSAERPEGSISTLTIQRTEQRDSAMYRCASSLRGNTEAFFGQGTRLTVV.

The chain employs TRBV7-2 and TRBJ2-1; 8 positions agree with TRBD2. CDR3 size: 15 residues. V was clipped by 6 bases and J by 4 bases; unmatched bases: 8. Germline-derived CDR1 and CDR2 are SGHTA and FQGNSA. CDR3 DNA sequence: TGTGCCAGCAGATATCCGGGACTAGGTTACAATGAGCAGTTCTTC. Translated: CASRYPGLGYNEQFF.

This clone was picked up one time. This chain joins TRBV30 and TRBJ1-2; possibly TRBD1 for D (6 bases). The CDR3 sequence is 11 residues long. Germline assignment: CDR1 GTSNPN and CDR2 SVGIG (reference sequence). The V end was cut by 1 base, the J end by 7 bases, with 7 bases between. The CDR3 DNA follows: TGTGCCTGGAGTGGAGGGGGTGGCTACACCTTC. Amino acids: CAWSGGGGYTF. The full variable domain, rest sourced from reference TRBV30 and TRBJ1-2, is SQTIHQWPATLVQPVGSPLSLECTVEGTSNPNLYWYRQAAGRGLQLLFYSVGIGQISSEVPQNLSASRPQDRQFILSSKKLLLSDSGFYLCAWSGGGGYTFGSGTRLTVV.

J is TRBJ1-4 and V is TRBV5-4; a weak D match, TRBD1 (5 bases). Germline V lookup: CDR1 SGHNT, CDR2 YYREEE (reference sequence). V lost 4 bases to trimming and J lost 6 bases, with 22 bases between them. The CDR3 contains 17 residues. CDR3 in amino acids: CASSVGPVGRRHEKLFF. The CDR3 nucleotides read TGTGCCAGCAGCGTGGGACCAGTCGGGAGAAGGCATGAAAAACTGTTTTTT.

The chain links TRBV6-1 to TRBJ1-1, with 10 bases identical to TRBD1. The germline CDR1 and CDR2 sequences are MNHNS and SASEGT. J was trimmed by 4 bases and V by 1 base; bases with no gene match: 0. The length of the CDR3 is 14 residues. As DNA, the CDR3 is TGTGCCAGCAGTGAAGGGACAGGGGGCACTGAAGCTTTCTTT. Its translation: CASSEGTGGTEAFF.

The rearrangement links TRBV5-4 to TRBJ1-5, with D tentatively TRBD1 (5 bases). The CDR3 runs to 12 residues. Trimming took 3 bases from V and 12 from J, leaving 13 bases between them. CDR1 SGHNT and CDR2 YYREEE come from the germline V gene (reference sequence). The CDR3 nucleotides read TGTGCCAGCAGCTGGGGGGGTAGGGGCCAGCATTTT. Protein sequence: CASSWGGRGQHF.

This rearrangement joins TRBV29-1 to TRBJ1-1, with D possibly TRBD1 on 6 matching bases. This CDR3 spans 14 amino acids. V dropped 3 bases and J dropped 1 base, with 12 bases sitting between them. Germline CDR1 and CDR2: SQVTM and ANQGSEA. The CDR3 bases are TGCAGCGTTGATTATCAGGGGTGGAACACTGAAGCTTTCTTT. Its protein product is CSVDYQGWNTEAFF.